The rows below give T cell receptor beta chains drawn from one sample of a study of cytomegalovirus exposure and HLA in healthy donors. The method was immunoSEQ multiplex PCR; TCRdb's version includes in-frame clones alone and lacks a portion of them. Across 45,000 to 60,000 clones, the top ten clones capture approximately 7% of the sample. Material: PBMCs. These receptors were obtained from a woman in her thirties or forties in good health and CMV-seronegative. The CDR3 runs from the conserved cysteine through the conserved F or W. A D gene is named only where the DNA matches it firmly.

TRBD1	TRBV6-6	TRBJ1-5	CASSTGGVQPQHF	TGTGCCAGCAGTACAGGGGGAGTACAGCCCCAGCATTTT
TRBD1	TRBV5-1	TRBJ1-5	CASRQGTGNQPQHF	TGCGCCAGCAGACAAGGGACAGGCAATCAGCCCCAGCATTTT
-	TRBV7-2	TRBJ1-3	CASSPGVGNTIYF	TGTGCCAGCTCCCCAGGGGTCGGAAACACCATATATTTT
-	TRBV27	TRBJ2-7	CASSYTGSSYEQYF	TGTGCCAGCAGCTACACAGGGAGCTCCTACGAGCAGTACTTC
-	TRBV28	TRBJ1-2	CASSVHQGTIYGYTF	TGTGCCAGCAGTGTCCACCAGGGAACCATCTATGGCTACACCTTC
TRBD1	TRBV5-6	TRBJ1-2	CASSFHRGGGYTF	TGTGCCAGCAGCTTTCACAGGGGCGGCGGCTACACCTTC
TRBD1	TRBV29-1	TRBJ2-6	CSVRRDREPSGANVLTF	TGCAGCGTTCGGAGGGACAGGGAACCCTCTGGGGCCAACGTCCTGACTTTC
-	TRBV27	TRBJ2-1	CASSPTRLLSYNEQFF	TGTGCCAGCAGTCCCACCAGACTACTCTCCTACAATGAGCAGTTCTTC
-	TRBV5-1	TRBJ1-1	CASSWRGGHNTEAFF	TGCGCCAGCAGCTGGAGAGGCGGGCATAACACTGAAGCTTTCTTT
TRBD1	TRBV19	TRBJ2-5	CASSPGGGETQYF	TGTGCCAGTAGCCCAGGGGGCGGGGAGACCCAGTACTTC
-	TRBV25-1	TRBJ2-2	CASSDAGGTGELFF	TGTGCCAGCAGTGATGCCGGGGGCACCGGGGAGCTGTTTTTT
-	TRBV7-6	TRBJ1-1	CASSPMDRNTEAFF	TGTGCCAGCAGCCCAATGGACAGGAACACTGAAGCTTTCTTT
-	TRBV28	TRBJ2-3	CASSGVPSTDTQYF	TGTGCCAGCAGCGGGGTCCCTAGCACAGATACGCAGTATTTT
TRBD1	TRBV18	TRBJ2-7	CASSPPSGTGAYEQYF	TGTGCCAGCTCACCACCATCCGGGACAGGGGCATACGAGCAGTACTTC
-	TRBV6-1	TRBJ1-2	CASSDASGGGYGYTF	TGTGCCAGCAGTGATGCTTCTGGGGGAGGCTATGGCTACACCTTC
-	TRBV5-8	TRBJ1-2	CASSGGGGYTF	TGTGCCAGCAGCGGCGGGGGGGGCTACACCTTC
-	TRBV5-1	TRBJ1-4	CASSLRAGRNEKLFF	TGCGCCAGCAGCTTGAGGGCGGGGAGGAATGAAAAACTGTTTTTT
TRBD1	TRBV4-3	TRBJ2-7	CASSLSSGTGNSYEQYF	TGCGCCAGCAGCCTCTCATCCGGGACAGGTAACTCCTACGAGCAGTACTTC
-	TRBV5-6	TRBJ2-5	CASGIRDPGETQYF	TGTGCCAGCGGCATCCGGGATCCTGGGGAGACCCAGTACTTC
TRBD1	TRBV5-6	TRBJ2-2	CASSLQGGNTGELFF	TGTGCCAGCAGCTTACAGGGGGGGAACACCGGGGAGCTGTTTTTT
TRBD2	TRBV9	TRBJ2-1	CASSVEEGLGSYNEQFF	TGTGCCAGCAGCGTAGAGGAGGGACTAGGCTCCTACAATGAGCAGTTCTTC
TRBD2	TRBV4-2	TRBJ2-1	CASSQVSGGGSYNEQFF	TGTGCCAGCAGCCAGGTTAGCGGGGGCGGGTCCTACAATGAGCAGTTCTTC
-	TRBV6-5	TRBJ2-7	CASSSAGSVQYF	TGTGCCAGCAGTTCAGCAGGGTCAGTGCAGTACTTC
-	TRBV2	TRBJ2-7	CASSEILAHYEQYF	TGTGCCAGCAGTGAAATTCTAGCGCACTACGAGCAGTACTTC
-	TRBV11-2	TRBJ1-1	CASSRDWGAEAFF	TGTGCCAGCAGCCGGGACTGGGGGGCTGAAGCTTTCTTT
TRBD1	TRBV6-5	TRBJ1-1	CVSYRGQDTEAFF	TGTGTCTCTTATAGGGGGCAGGACACTGAAGCTTTCTTT
-	TRBV30	TRBJ1-2	CAGSDDTPTVYGYTF	TGTGCCGGGAGTGACGATACCCCAACGGTCTATGGCTACACCTTC
TRBD1	TRBV5-1	TRBJ1-3	CASSQGQPGTTGNTIYF	TGCGCCAGCAGCCAGGGACAGCCGGGAACCACTGGAAACACCATATATTTT
TRBD2	TRBV7-2	TRBJ2-7	CASSSGTSGRVSYEQYF	TGTGCCAGCAGCTCCGGGACTAGCGGGAGAGTGTCCTACGAGCAGTACTTC
-	TRBV18	TRBJ2-7	CASSPQAETSAYEQYF	TGTGCCAGCTCACCACAGGCAGAGACGAGCGCCTACGAGCAGTACTTC
-	TRBV5-1	TRBJ2-5	CASSEGQRGAETQYF	TGCGCCAGCAGCGAAGGACAGAGGGGAGCGGAGACCCAGTACTTC
TRBD2	TRBV11-2	TRBJ2-5	CASSAGLAGVVETQYF	TGTGCCAGCAGCGCCGGACTAGCGGGAGTTGTAGAGACCCAGTACTTC
-	TRBV4-2	TRBJ2-2	CASSQDAGRGGGELFF	TGTGCCAGCAGCCAAGATGCTGGGAGGGGGGGCGGGGAGCTGTTTTTT
-	TRBV30	TRBJ1-4	CAWSVLLIGGLSSVNEKLFF	TGTGCCTGGAGTGTTCTCCTTATAGGGGGTCTTTCTTCAGTTAATGAAAAACTGTTTTTT
-	TRBV30	TRBJ2-2	CAWSNRAPGELFF	TGTGCCTGGAGTAACAGGGCTCCCGGGGAGCTGTTTTTT
TRBD1	TRBV5-1	TRBJ2-2	CASSRSRATGQGNTGELFF	TGCGCCAGCAGTCGAAGCCGGGCCACGGGACAGGGGAACACCGGGGAGCTGTTTTTT
-	TRBV10-3	TRBJ2-7	CAISESTDTYEQYF	TGTGCCATCAGTGAGTCGACCGACACCTACGAGCAGTACTTC
TRBD1	TRBV7-6	TRBJ1-2	CASGKQGPWVNYGYTF	TGTGCCAGCGGAAAACAGGGGCCATGGGTTAACTATGGCTACACCTTC
-	TRBV5-1	TRBJ2-2	CASSLGREALKLFF	TGCGCCAGCAGCTTGGGACGGGAAGCGCTGAAGCTGTTTTTT
-	TRBV2	TRBJ1-1	CASSPVGGGAEAFF	TGTGCCAGCAGCCCCGTGGGTGGAGGGGCTGAAGCTTTCTTT
TRBD1	TRBV7-2	TRBJ2-7	CASSFSDRAYEQYF	TGTGCCAGCAGCTTCTCGGACAGGGCCTACGAGCAGTACTTC
TRBD1	TRBV28	TRBJ1-5	CASIQDRAQPQHF	TGTGCCAGCATCCAAGACAGGGCTCAGCCCCAGCATTTT
-	TRBV6-1	TRBJ1-5	CASSVGGTQPQHF	TGTGCCAGCAGTGTTGGGGGCACTCAGCCCCAGCATTTT
-	TRBV5-6	TRBJ1-5	CASSLRPRVQPQHF	TGTGCCAGCAGCTTGAGGCCTAGAGTACAGCCCCAGCATTTT
-	TRBV29-1	TRBJ2-5	CSGGTGTGETQYF	TGCAGCGGGGGAACCGGGACTGGGGAAACCCAGTACTTC
-	TRBV30	TRBJ2-3	CAWSVHQVNTDTQYF	TGTGCCTGGAGTGTACATCAGGTTAATACAGATACGCAGTATTTT
-	TRBV19	TRBJ2-3	CASSIGTGQGTDTQYF	TGTGCCAGTAGTATAGGCACAGGACAAGGCACAGATACGCAGTATTTT
TRBD1	TRBV6-5	TRBJ1-2	CASSYSTGTANYGYTF	TGTGCCAGCAGTTACTCTACCGGGACAGCTAACTATGGCTACACCTTC
-	TRBV5-1	TRBJ1-4	CASSLTQGPNEKLFF	TGCGCCAGCAGTCTAACCCAGGGGCCTAATGAAAAACTGTTTTTT
-	TRBV6-5	TRBJ2-7	CAAGHYEQYF	TGTGCAGCGGGCCACTACGAGCAGTACTTC
-	TRBV6-6	TRBJ2-1	CASSYSGQPRNEQFF	TGTGCCAGCAGTTACTCCGGACAACCTCGGAATGAGCAGTTCTTC
-	TRBV6-1	TRBJ1-1	CASDPQGGLEAFF	TGTGCCAGTGACCCTCAGGGTGGCCTTGAAGCTTTCTTT
TRBD2	TRBV28	TRBJ2-7	CASSLWVLAGGPGEQYF	TGTGCCAGCAGCTTATGGGTCTTAGCGGGAGGGCCCGGCGAGCAGTACTTC
-	TRBV9	TRBJ1-3	CASSVGGSFSGNTIYF	TGTGCCAGCAGCGTAGGAGGCAGTTTTTCTGGAAACACCATATATTTT
-	TRBV7-8	TRBJ2-3	CASSFRLDGTDTQYF	TGTGCCAGCAGCTTTAGATTAGATGGCACAGATACGCAGTATTTT
-	TRBV7-2	TRBJ1-5	CASSSTGITQPQHF	TGTGCCAGCAGCTCAACAGGGATCACTCAGCCCCAGCATTTT
-	TRBV10-3	TRBJ1-2	CAISLGDGYTF	TGTGCCATCAGTTTGGGAGATGGCTACACCTTC
TRBD1	TRBV6-1	TRBJ2-5	CASSVHRGNTQYF	TGTGCCAGCAGTGTCCACAGGGGGAATACCCAGTACTTC
TRBD2	TRBV4-2	TRBJ2-1	CASSQDSSGSEYNEQFF	TGTGCCAGCAGCCAAGATAGCAGCGGGAGCGAGTACAATGAGCAGTTCTTC
TRBD2	TRBV5-4	TRBJ2-3	CASSYLAGVADTQYF	TGTGCCAGCAGTTACCTAGCGGGGGTGGCAGATACGCAGTATTTT